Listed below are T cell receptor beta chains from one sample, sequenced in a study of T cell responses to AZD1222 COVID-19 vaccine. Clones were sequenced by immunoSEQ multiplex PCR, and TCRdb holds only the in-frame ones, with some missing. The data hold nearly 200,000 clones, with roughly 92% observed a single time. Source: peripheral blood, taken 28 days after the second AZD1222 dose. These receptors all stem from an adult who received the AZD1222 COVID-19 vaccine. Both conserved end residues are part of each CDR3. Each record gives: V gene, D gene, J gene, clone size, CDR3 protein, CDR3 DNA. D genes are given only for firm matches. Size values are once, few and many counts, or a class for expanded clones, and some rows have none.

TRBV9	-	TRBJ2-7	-	CASSVRERYEQYF	TGTGCCAGCAGCGTACGGGAAAGGTACGAGCAGTACTTC
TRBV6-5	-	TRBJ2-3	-	CASSPLGGGQYF	TGTGCCAGCAGTCCCCTGGGGGGTGGGCAGTATTTT
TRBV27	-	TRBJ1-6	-	CASSLGTRSPLHF	TGTGCCAGCAGTTTAGGCACGAGGTCACCCCTCCACTTT
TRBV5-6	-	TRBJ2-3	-	CASRSYSTDTQYF	TGTGCCAGCAGATCCTACAGCACAGATACGCAGTATTTT
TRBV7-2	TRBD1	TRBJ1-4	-	CASSPTRDRGIREKLFF	TGTGCCAGCAGCCCAACCCGGGACAGGGGAATAAGGGAAAAACTGTTTTTT
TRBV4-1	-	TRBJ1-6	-	CASSQQSSYNSPLHF	TGCGCCAGCAGCCAGCAAAGCTCCTATAATTCACCCCTCCACTTT
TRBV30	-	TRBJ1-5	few	CAWSVGFDQPQHF	TGTGCCTGGAGTGTGGGGTTTGATCAGCCCCAGCATTTT
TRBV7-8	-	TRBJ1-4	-	CASSLGEEKLFF	TGTGCCAGCAGCTTGGGGGAGGAAAAACTGTTTTTT
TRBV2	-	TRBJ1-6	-	CASSETRNNSPLHF	TGTGCCAGCAGTGAAACAAGAAATAATTCACCCCTCCACTTT
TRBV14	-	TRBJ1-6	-	CASSPGTSNSPLHF	TGTGCCAGCAGCCCCGGGACAAGTAATTCACCCCTCCACTTT
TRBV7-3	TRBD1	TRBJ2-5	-	CASSLKGMTGMGPQETQYF	TGTGCCAGCAGCTTAAAGGGGATGACAGGGATGGGGCCCCAAGAGACCCAGTACTTC
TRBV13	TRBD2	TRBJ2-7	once	CASSLEGLAGHEQYF	TGTGCCAGCAGCTTAGAGGGACTAGCGGGTCACGAGCAGTACTTC
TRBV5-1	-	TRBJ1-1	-	CASSLVLGEAFF	TGCGCCAGCAGCTTGGTTCTGGGTGAAGCTTTCTTT
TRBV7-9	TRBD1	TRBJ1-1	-	CASSTTGTANTEAFF	TGTGCCAGCAGCACCACCGGGACAGCCAACACTGAAGCTTTCTTT
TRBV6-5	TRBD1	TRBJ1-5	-	CASSYSGQGSQPQHF	TGTGCCAGCAGTTACTCAGGACAGGGGAGTCAGCCCCAGCATTTT
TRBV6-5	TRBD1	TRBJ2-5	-	CASSPGTGGVETQYF	TGTGCCAGCAGTCCTGGGACAGGGGGCGTGGAGACCCAGTACTTC
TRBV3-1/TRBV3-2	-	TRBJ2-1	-	CASSQDFRRYNEQFF	TGTGCCAGCAGCCAAGATTTCCGAAGGTACAATGAGCAGTTCTTC
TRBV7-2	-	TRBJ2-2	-	CASSPIGVGANTGELFF	TGTGCCAGCAGCCCGATAGGAGTGGGCGCGAACACCGGGGAGCTGTTTTTT
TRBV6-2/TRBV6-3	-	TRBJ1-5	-	CASSYHDRDQPQHF	TGTGCCAGCAGTTACCATGATCGGGATCAGCCCCAGCATTTT
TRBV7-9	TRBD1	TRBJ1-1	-	CASSSLTGDTEAFF	TGTGCCAGCAGCTCCCTGACAGGGGACACTGAAGCTTTCTTT
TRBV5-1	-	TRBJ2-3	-	CASSWRGTRVSTDTQYF	TGCGCCAGCAGCTGGAGGGGAACTAGAGTCAGCACAGATACGCAGTATTTT
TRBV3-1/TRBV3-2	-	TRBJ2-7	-	CASSHSRVDEQYF	TGTGCCAGCAGCCATTCCAGGGTGGACGAGCAGTACTTC
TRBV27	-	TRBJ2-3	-	CASSLSGVSTDTQYF	TGTGCCAGCAGTTTATCAGGGGTCAGCACAGATACGCAGTATTTT
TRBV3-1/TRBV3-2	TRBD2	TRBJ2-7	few	CASSQESGGPYEQYF	TGTGCCAGCAGCCAAGAGAGCGGGGGGCCCTACGAGCAGTACTTC
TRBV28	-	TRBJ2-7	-	CASSSPSRYYEQYF	TGTGCCAGCAGTTCCCCGTCCCGATACTACGAGCAGTACTTC
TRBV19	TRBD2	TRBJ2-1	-	CASRRLAGAGEQFF	TGTGCCAGTAGGAGACTAGCGGGGGCTGGTGAGCAGTTCTTC
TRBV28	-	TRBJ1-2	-	CASSPSGKTNYGYTF	TGTGCCAGCAGTCCGTCCGGGAAAACTAACTATGGCTACACCTTC
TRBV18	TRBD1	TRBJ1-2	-	CASSPQGAEGYTF	TGTGCCAGCTCACCGCAGGGGGCAGAGGGCTACACCTTC
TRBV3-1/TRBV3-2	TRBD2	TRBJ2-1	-	CASSQLAGGLNEQFF	TGTGCCAGCAGCCAACTAGCGGGGGGCCTCAATGAGCAGTTCTTC